This T cell receptor beta chain appears in the sequencing data of a study of TIL therapy for anti-PD-1-resistant metastatic lung cancer. Background on the study: Tumor harvest preceded PD-1/PD-L1 blockade, followed by nivolumab treatment. Median tumor mutation burden was more than 1.4 mutations per megabase.

Time point described: pre-treatment sample, taken before nivolumab and TIL therapy. This CDR3 region has 14 residues. The V and J ends lost 5 bases and 2 bases, in that order; junction bases with no gene match: 5. CDR1 and CDR2 from the germline V gene are SNHLY and FYNNEI. This was the immunoSEQ v3 assay. Data came from immunoSEQ multiplex PCR; TCRdb stores just in-frame clones and leaves some out. The sample lists just under 60,000 clones; under 75% were seen once. The V gene is TRBV2, the J gene TRBJ2-7; 8 positions match TRBD2. Sequences were derived from blood, sampled at baseline. This TCR derives from a person aged 25 to 85 with non-small cell lung cancer. CDR3 protein: CASSRLAGTYEQYF. The CDR3 nucleotides read TGTGCCAGCAGTAGGCTAGCGGGCACCTACGAGCAGTACTTC. The full variable domain, its missing parts supplied by reference TRBV2 and TRBJ2-7, is EPEVTQTPSHQVTQMGQEVILRCVPISNHLYFYWYRQILGQKVEFLVSFYNNEISEKSEIFDDQFSVERPDGSNFTLKIRSTKLEDSAMYFCASSRLAGTYEQYFGPGTRLTVT.